A selection of T cell receptor beta chains follows, all from one sample in a study of blood T cells in healthy people across ages. MiXCR, run by TCRdb on the 5' RACE reads, gives a single entry per CDR3 protein. Of 1.5 million to 2 million distinct CDR3 sequences in the sample, roughly 28% were seen once. Material for sequencing was blood. These receptors originate from a woman in her 30s in good health. The CDR3 runs from the conserved cysteine through the conserved F or W. D genes are given only for firm matches. The listing skips clone size in some rows; elsewhere it reads once, few, many or a size class.

j_call: TRBJ1-2; v_call: TRBV5-6; d_call: .; clone_size: .; cdr3_aa: CASSLEVGFYGYTF; cdr3_nt: TGTGCCAGCAGCTTGGAGGTCGGCTTCTATGGCTACACCTTC
j_call: TRBJ1-2; v_call: TRBV12-3/TRBV12-4; d_call: TRBD1; clone_size: .; cdr3_aa: CASSFPGTGYYGYTF; cdr3_nt: TGTGCCAGCAGTTTTCCCGGGACAGGATACTATGGCTACACCTTC
j_call: TRBJ1-2; v_call: TRBV12-3/TRBV12-4; d_call: .; clone_size: many; cdr3_aa: CASSLLRVGYGYTF; cdr3_nt: TGTGCCAGCAGTTTGCTGCGAGTGGGCTATGGCTACACCTTC
j_call: TRBJ1-1; v_call: TRBV12-3/TRBV12-4; d_call: TRBD1; clone_size: .; cdr3_aa: CASRPGTGDEAFF; cdr3_nt: TGTGCCAGCAGGCCCGGGACAGGGGACGAAGCTTTCTTT
j_call: TRBJ2-2; v_call: TRBV11-2; d_call: .; clone_size: .; cdr3_aa: CASSSSYRDTWELFF; cdr3_nt: TGTGCCAGCAGCTCAAGCTACAGGGATACCTGGGAGCTGTTTTTT
j_call: TRBJ2-5; v_call: TRBV12-3/TRBV12-4; d_call: .; clone_size: .; cdr3_aa: CASRKDGKETQYF; cdr3_nt: TGTGCCAGCAGAAAGGACGGCAAAGAGACCCAGTACTTC
j_call: TRBJ2-3; v_call: TRBV7-3; d_call: TRBD1; clone_size: many; cdr3_aa: CASSPTGGTDTQYF; cdr3_nt: TGTGCCAGCAGCCCGACAGGGGGCACAGATACGCAGTATTTT
j_call: TRBJ2-1; v_call: TRBV20-1; d_call: .; clone_size: .; cdr3_aa: CSAGAATFNEQFF; cdr3_nt: TGCAGTGCGGGAGCGGCCACCTTCAATGAGCAGTTCTTC
j_call: TRBJ2-5; v_call: TRBV18; d_call: .; clone_size: .; cdr3_aa: CASSPPTMARGDETQYF; cdr3_nt: TGTGCCAGCTCACCACCGACAATGGCAAGGGGCGATGAGACCCAGTACTTC
j_call: TRBJ2-3; v_call: TRBV14; d_call: TRBD2; clone_size: .; cdr3_aa: CASSQVAGVSTDTQYF; cdr3_nt: TGTGCCAGCAGCCAAGTGGCGGGGGTTAGCACAGATACGCAGTATTTT
j_call: TRBJ2-5; v_call: TRBV5-1; d_call: .; clone_size: many; cdr3_aa: CASSLSVGREETQYF; cdr3_nt: TGCGCCAGCAGCTTGAGTGTTGGCAGGGAGGAGACCCAGTACTTC
j_call: TRBJ1-2; v_call: TRBV29-1; d_call: TRBD1; clone_size: few; cdr3_aa: CSVSPGGINYGYTF; cdr3_nt: TGCAGCGTTAGCCCAGGGGGGATTAACTATGGCTACACCTTC
j_call: TRBJ2-7; v_call: TRBV7-9; d_call: .; clone_size: many; cdr3_aa: CASIKEGLSYEQYF; cdr3_nt: TGTGCCAGCATCAAGGAGGGACTCTCCTACGAGCAGTACTTC
j_call: TRBJ1-2; v_call: TRBV7-8; d_call: TRBD1; clone_size: few; cdr3_aa: CASSTGQGDYGYTF; cdr3_nt: TGTGCCAGCAGCACGGGACAGGGGGACTATGGCTACACCTTC
j_call: TRBJ1-4; v_call: TRBV7-2; d_call: .; clone_size: few; cdr3_aa: CASSLSGSGEKLFF; cdr3_nt: TGTGCCAGCAGCCTTAGTGGGTCCGGGGAAAAACTGTTTTTT
j_call: TRBJ1-5; v_call: TRBV15; d_call: .; clone_size: few; cdr3_aa: CATSRAPTGTYNQPQHF; cdr3_nt: TGTGCCACCAGCAGGGCCCCAACCGGCACTTACAATCAGCCCCAGCATTTT
j_call: TRBJ1-1; v_call: TRBV4-2; d_call: .; clone_size: few; cdr3_aa: CASSQKEGGTEAFF; cdr3_nt: TGTGCCAGCAGCCAAAAAGAAGGGGGCACTGAAGCTTTCTTT
j_call: TRBJ1-4; v_call: TRBV5-1; d_call: .; clone_size: .; cdr3_aa: CASSPLTTNEKLFF; cdr3_nt: TGCGCCAGCAGCCCTTTAACAACTAATGAAAAACTGTTTTTT
j_call: TRBJ2-1; v_call: TRBV2; d_call: .; clone_size: .; cdr3_aa: CASSGRVIDEQFF; cdr3_nt: TGTGCCAGCAGTGGCAGGGTCATAGATGAGCAGTTCTTC
j_call: TRBJ1-2; v_call: TRBV29-1; d_call: .; clone_size: many; cdr3_aa: CSVGEGTSYTF; cdr3_nt: TGCAGCGTTGGAGAGGGTACGAGCTACACCTTC
j_call: TRBJ2-3; v_call: TRBV9; d_call: .; clone_size: .; cdr3_aa: CASSVVKAQYF; cdr3_nt: TGTGCCAGCAGCGTAGTGAAGGCGCAGTATTTT
j_call: TRBJ2-7; v_call: TRBV27; d_call: TRBD2; clone_size: few; cdr3_aa: CASSLSGAGGSYEQYF; cdr3_nt: TGTGCCAGCAGTTTATCAGGGGCGGGAGGGTCCTACGAGCAGTACTTC
j_call: TRBJ2-7; v_call: TRBV7-2; d_call: TRBD1; clone_size: .; cdr3_aa: CASRADRVSAYEQYF; cdr3_nt: TGTGCCAGCAGGGCAGACAGGGTGTCTGCCTACGAGCAGTACTTC
j_call: TRBJ2-1; v_call: TRBV28; d_call: TRBD1; clone_size: .; cdr3_aa: CASRDGVGGAYNEQFF; cdr3_nt: TGTGCCAGCAGGGACGGGGTAGGGGGCGCCTACAATGAGCAGTTCTTC
j_call: TRBJ2-5; v_call: TRBV3-1; d_call: TRBD2; clone_size: few; cdr3_aa: CASSQGLEQETQYF; cdr3_nt: TGTGCCAGCAGCCAGGGACTAGAACAAGAGACCCAGTACTTC
j_call: TRBJ1-1; v_call: TRBV29-1; d_call: .; clone_size: .; cdr3_aa: CSAKQGEAFF; cdr3_nt: TGCAGCGCCAAACAGGGAGAAGCTTTCTTT
j_call: TRBJ1-2; v_call: TRBV29-1; d_call: .; clone_size: few; cdr3_aa: CSVEEGTRYGYTF; cdr3_nt: TGCAGCGTTGAAGAGGGGACCCGCTATGGCTACACCTTC
j_call: TRBJ1-4; v_call: TRBV9; d_call: TRBD1; clone_size: .; cdr3_aa: CASSPTGQANEKLFF; cdr3_nt: TGTGCCAGCAGCCCCACGGGACAGGCTAATGAAAAACTGTTTTTT
j_call: TRBJ1-5; v_call: TRBV20-1; d_call: .; clone_size: .; cdr3_aa: CSVVTDSNQPQHF; cdr3_nt: TGCAGTGTTGTGACGGATAGCAATCAGCCCCAGCATTTT
j_call: TRBJ2-7; v_call: TRBV20-1; d_call: .; clone_size: many; cdr3_aa: CSAREVGTIPGDYEQYF; cdr3_nt: TGCAGTGCTAGAGAGGTTGGAACGATCCCCGGCGACTACGAGCAGTACTTC
j_call: TRBJ1-1; v_call: TRBV2; d_call: TRBD1; clone_size: few; cdr3_aa: CASSELGTGDTEAFF; cdr3_nt: TGTGCCAGCAGTGAATTGGGGACAGGTGACACTGAAGCTTTCTTT
j_call: TRBJ1-1; v_call: TRBV5-1; d_call: .; clone_size: .; cdr3_aa: CASSLAPGITEAFF; cdr3_nt: TGCGCCAGCAGCTTGGCCCCGGGTATTACTGAAGCTTTCTTT
j_call: TRBJ2-4; v_call: TRBV10-3; d_call: .; clone_size: many; cdr3_aa: CAISESRGAENIQYF; cdr3_nt: TGTGCCATCAGTGAGTCGCGTGGGGCAGAAAACATTCAGTACTTC
j_call: TRBJ2-7; v_call: TRBV7-9; d_call: .; clone_size: many; cdr3_aa: CASGELAYEQYF; cdr3_nt: TGTGCCAGCGGGGAACTTGCCTACGAGCAGTACTTC
j_call: TRBJ1-2; v_call: TRBV28; d_call: .; clone_size: .; cdr3_aa: CASSLTNEGRDYGYTF; cdr3_nt: TGTGCCAGCAGTTTGACCAACGAGGGGCGCGACTATGGCTACACCTTC
j_call: TRBJ2-5; v_call: TRBV12-5; d_call: TRBD1; clone_size: many; cdr3_aa: CASGLVGPGGQYF; cdr3_nt: TGTGCTAGTGGTTTGGTTGGTCCAGGGGGCCAGTACTTC
j_call: TRBJ2-1; v_call: TRBV12-3/TRBV12-4; d_call: TRBD2; clone_size: .; cdr3_aa: CASRLGTSGRNGQFF; cdr3_nt: TGTGCCAGCAGGCTCGGGACTAGCGGGAGAAATGGGCAGTTCTTC
j_call: TRBJ1-5; v_call: TRBV29-1; d_call: TRBD1; clone_size: .; cdr3_aa: CSVGGTGDSNQPQHF; cdr3_nt: TGCAGCGTCGGGGGGACAGGGGATAGCAATCAGCCCCAGCATTTT
j_call: TRBJ2-7; v_call: TRBV29-1; d_call: TRBD1; clone_size: .; cdr3_aa: CSVEGGDRVSYEQYF; cdr3_nt: TGCAGCGTTGAAGGTGGAGACAGGGTTTCCTACGAGCAGTACTTC
j_call: TRBJ1-1; v_call: TRBV10-3; d_call: TRBD1; clone_size: .; cdr3_aa: CAITETGGWENTEAFF; cdr3_nt: TGTGCCATCACCGAGACAGGGGGCTGGGAGAACACTGAAGCTTTCTTT
j_call: TRBJ2-5; v_call: TRBV7-2; d_call: TRBD2; clone_size: few; cdr3_aa: CASSPWTSGRRETQYF; cdr3_nt: TGTGCCAGCAGCCCCTGGACTAGCGGGAGGCGTGAGACCCAGTACTTC
j_call: TRBJ2-1; v_call: TRBV7-2; d_call: .; clone_size: few; cdr3_aa: CASSLAGHSSSYNEQFF; cdr3_nt: TGTGCCAGCAGCTTAGCGGGCCATAGTAGCTCCTACAATGAGCAGTTCTTC
j_call: TRBJ2-5; v_call: TRBV5-1; d_call: .; clone_size: many; cdr3_aa: CASSYSEQETQYF; cdr3_nt: TGCGCCAGCAGCTATAGCGAACAAGAGACCCAGTACTTC
j_call: TRBJ2-5; v_call: TRBV4-1; d_call: TRBD2; clone_size: many; cdr3_aa: CASSQRLATADESYF; cdr3_nt: TGCGCCAGCAGCCAGAGACTAGCAACGGCCGATGAATCGTACTTC
j_call: TRBJ1-5; v_call: TRBV3-1; d_call: .; clone_size: .; cdr3_aa: CASSPSANQPQHF; cdr3_nt: TGTGCCAGCAGCCCGAGCGCCAATCAGCCCCAGCATTTT